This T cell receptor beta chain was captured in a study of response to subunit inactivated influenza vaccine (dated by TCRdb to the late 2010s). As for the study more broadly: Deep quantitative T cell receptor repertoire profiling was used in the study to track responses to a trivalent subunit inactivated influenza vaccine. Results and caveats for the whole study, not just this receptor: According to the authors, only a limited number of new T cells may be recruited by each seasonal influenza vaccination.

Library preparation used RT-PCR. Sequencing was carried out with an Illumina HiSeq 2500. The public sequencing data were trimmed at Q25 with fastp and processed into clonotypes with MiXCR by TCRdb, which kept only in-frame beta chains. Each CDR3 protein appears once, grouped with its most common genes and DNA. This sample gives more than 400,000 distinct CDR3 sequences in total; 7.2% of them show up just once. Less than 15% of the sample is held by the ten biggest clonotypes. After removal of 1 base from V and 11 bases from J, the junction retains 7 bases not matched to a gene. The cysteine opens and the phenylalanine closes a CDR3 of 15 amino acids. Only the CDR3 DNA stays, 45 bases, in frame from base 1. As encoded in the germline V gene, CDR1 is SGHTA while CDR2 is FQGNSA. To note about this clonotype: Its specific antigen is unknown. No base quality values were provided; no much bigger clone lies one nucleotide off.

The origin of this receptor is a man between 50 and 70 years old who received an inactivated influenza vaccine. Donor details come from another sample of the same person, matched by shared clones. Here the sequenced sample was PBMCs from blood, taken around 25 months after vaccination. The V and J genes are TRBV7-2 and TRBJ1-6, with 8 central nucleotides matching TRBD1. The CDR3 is CASSLVRRQGTPLHF. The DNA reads TGTGCCAGCAGCTTAGTCCGCAGACAGGGGACACCCCTCCACTTT.